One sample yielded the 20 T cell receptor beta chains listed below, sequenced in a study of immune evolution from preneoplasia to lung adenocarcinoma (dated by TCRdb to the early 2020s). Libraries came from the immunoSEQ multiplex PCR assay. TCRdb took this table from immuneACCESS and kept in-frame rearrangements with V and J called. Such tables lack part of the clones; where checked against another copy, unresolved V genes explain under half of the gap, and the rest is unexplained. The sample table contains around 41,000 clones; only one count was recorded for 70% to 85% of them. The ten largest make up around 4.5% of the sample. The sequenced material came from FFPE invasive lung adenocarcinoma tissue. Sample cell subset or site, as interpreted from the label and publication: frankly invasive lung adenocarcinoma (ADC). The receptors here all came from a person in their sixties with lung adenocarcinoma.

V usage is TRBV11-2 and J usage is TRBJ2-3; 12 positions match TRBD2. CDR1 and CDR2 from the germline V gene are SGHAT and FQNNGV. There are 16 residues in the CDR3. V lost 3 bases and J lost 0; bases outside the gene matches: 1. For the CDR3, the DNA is TGTGCCAGCAGCTTCGGACTAGCGGGGAGCACAGATACGCAGTATTTT. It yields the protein CASSFGLAGSTDTQYF.

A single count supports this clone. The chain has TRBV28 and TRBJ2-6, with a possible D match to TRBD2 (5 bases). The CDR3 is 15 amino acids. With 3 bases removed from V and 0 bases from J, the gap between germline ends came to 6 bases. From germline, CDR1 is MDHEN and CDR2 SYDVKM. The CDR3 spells CASSLRASGANVLTF. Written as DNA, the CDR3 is TGTGCCAGCAGTTTGAGGGCCTCTGGGGCCAACGTCCTGACTTTC.

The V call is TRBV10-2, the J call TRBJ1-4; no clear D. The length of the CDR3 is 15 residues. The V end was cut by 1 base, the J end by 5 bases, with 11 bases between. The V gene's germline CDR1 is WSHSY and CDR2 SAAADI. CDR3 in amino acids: CASSEYKEINEKLFF. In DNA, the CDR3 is TGCGCCAGCAGTGAGTATAAGGAGATAAATGAAAAACTGTTTTTT.

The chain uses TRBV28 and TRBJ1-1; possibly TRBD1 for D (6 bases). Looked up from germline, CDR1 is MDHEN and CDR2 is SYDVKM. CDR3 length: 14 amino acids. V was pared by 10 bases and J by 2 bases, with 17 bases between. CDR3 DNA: TGTGCCATCACCAATGGGGGGCGTAACACTGAAGCTTTCTTT. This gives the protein CAITNGGRNTEAFF.

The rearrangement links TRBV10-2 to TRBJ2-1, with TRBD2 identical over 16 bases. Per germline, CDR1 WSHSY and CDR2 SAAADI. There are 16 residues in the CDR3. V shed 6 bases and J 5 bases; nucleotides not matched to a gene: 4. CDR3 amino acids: CASRGLAGGENNEQFF. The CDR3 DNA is TGCGCCAGCAGGGGACTAGCGGGAGGGGAAAACAATGAGCAGTTCTTC.

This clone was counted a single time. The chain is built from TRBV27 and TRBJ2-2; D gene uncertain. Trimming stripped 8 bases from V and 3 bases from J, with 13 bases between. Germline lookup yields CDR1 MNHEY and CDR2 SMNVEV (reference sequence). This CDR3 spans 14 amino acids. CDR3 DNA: TGTGCCAGCGGGCCTCTCGGGTACACCGGGGAGCTGTTTTTT. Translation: CASGPLGYTGELFF.

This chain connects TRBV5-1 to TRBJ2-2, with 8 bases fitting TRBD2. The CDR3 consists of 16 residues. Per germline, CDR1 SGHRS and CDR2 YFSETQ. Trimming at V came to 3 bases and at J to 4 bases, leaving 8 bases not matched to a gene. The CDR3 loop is CASSYPRAGGTGELFF. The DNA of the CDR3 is TGCGCCAGCAGCTACCCCAGGGCGGGAGGCACCGGGGAGCTGTTTTTT.

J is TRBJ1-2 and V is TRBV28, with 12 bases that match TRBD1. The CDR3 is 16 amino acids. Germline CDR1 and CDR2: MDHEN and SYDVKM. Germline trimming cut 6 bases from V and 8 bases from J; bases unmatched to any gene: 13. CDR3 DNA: TGTGCCAGCAGCCCCGCCGGGACAGGGGGCGCCGGGGGCTACACCTTC. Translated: CASSPAGTGGAGGYTF.

The chain's CDR3 is CASSIPGLRQFF. CDR3 in DNA: TGTGCCAGTAGTATCCCGGGACTCCGCCAGTTCTTC. This chain uses TRBV19 with TRBJ2-1; D is perhaps TRBD2 (6 bases). The CDR3 runs to 12 residues. CDR1 LNHDA and CDR2 SQIVND come from the germline V gene (reference sequence). V was clipped by 3 bases and J by 13 bases, with 13 bases between them.

The CDR3 loop is CASSPGTLGTEAFF. The CDR3 coding sequence is TGTGCCAGCAGCCCCGGGACGCTTGGGACTGAAGCTTTCTTT. The chain employs TRBV5-4 and TRBJ1-1, with D possibly matching TRBD1 (5 bases). Germline V CDR1 and CDR2: SGHNT, YYREEE (reference sequence). V lost 4 bases and J 5 bases, leaving 15 bases between the germline ends. CDR3 length: 14 residues.

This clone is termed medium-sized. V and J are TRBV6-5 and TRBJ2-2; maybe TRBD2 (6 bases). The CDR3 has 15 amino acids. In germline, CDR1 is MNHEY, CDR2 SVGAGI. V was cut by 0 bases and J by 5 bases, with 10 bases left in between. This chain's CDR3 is CASSYSVGGTGELFF. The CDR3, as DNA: TGTGCCAGCAGTTACTCGGTCGGGGGAACCGGGGAGCTGTTTTTT.

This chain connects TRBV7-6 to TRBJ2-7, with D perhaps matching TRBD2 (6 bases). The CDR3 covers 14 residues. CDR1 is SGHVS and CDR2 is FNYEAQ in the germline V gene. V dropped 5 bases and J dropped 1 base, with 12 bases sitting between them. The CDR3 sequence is CASSPGTRSYEQYF. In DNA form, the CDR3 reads TGTGCCAGCAGCCCCGGGACTCGATCCTACGAGCAGTACTTC.

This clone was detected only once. CDR3 protein: CASNPSGATYEQYF. In DNA, the CDR3 is TGTGCCAGCAACCCCAGTGGGGCTACCTACGAGCAGTACTTC. The chain combines TRBV6-1 with TRBJ2-7; the D gene is possibly TRBD1 (5 bases). This CDR3 is 14 amino acids long. Germline loops: CDR1 MNHNS, CDR2 SASEGT. With 7 bases removed from V and 2 bases from J, the gap between germline ends came to 15 bases.

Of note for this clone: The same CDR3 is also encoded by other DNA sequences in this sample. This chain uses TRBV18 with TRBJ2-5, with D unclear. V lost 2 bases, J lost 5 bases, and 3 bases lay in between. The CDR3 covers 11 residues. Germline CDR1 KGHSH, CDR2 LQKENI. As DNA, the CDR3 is TGTGCCAGCTCACCAGGGGAGACCCAGTACTTC. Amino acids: CASSPGETQYF.

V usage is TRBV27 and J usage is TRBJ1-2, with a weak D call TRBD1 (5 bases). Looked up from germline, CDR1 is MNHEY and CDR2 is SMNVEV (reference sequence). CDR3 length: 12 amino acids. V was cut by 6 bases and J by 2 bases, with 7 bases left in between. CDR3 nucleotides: TGTGCCAGCAGGAGGGGAAACTATGGCTACACCTTC. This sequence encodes CASRRGNYGYTF.

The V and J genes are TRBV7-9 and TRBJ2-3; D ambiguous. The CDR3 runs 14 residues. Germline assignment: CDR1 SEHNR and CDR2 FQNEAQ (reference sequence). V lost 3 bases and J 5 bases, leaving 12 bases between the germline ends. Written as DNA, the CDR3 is TGTGCCAGCAGCTTGGGATCGGTGAGAGATACGCAGTATTTT. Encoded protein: CASSLGSVRDTQYF.

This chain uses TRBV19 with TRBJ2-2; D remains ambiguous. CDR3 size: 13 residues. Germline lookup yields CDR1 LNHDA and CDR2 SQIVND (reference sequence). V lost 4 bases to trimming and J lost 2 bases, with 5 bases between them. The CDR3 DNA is TGTGCCAGTAGTACCTACAACACCGGGGAGCTGTTTTTT. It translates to CASSTYNTGELFF.

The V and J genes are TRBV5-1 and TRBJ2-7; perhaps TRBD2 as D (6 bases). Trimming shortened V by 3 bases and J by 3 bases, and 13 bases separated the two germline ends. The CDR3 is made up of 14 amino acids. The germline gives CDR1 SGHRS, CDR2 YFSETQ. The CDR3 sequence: CASSYREQNYEQYF. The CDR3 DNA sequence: TGCGCCAGCAGCTACCGGGAGCAGAACTACGAGCAGTACTTC.

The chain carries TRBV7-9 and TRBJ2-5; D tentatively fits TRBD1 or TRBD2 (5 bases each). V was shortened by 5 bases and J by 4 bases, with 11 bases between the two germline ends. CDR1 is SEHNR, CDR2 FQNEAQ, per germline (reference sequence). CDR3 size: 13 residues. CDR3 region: CASSRGQGETQYF. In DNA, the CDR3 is TGTGCCAGCAGCCGGGGCCAGGGAGAGACCCAGTACTTC.

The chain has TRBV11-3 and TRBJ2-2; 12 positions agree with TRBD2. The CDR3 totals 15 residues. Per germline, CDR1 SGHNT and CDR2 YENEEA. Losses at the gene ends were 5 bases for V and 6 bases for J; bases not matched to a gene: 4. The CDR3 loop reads CASSPTSGSSGELFF. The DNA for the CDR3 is TGTGCCAGCAGCCCGACTAGCGGGAGTTCCGGGGAGCTGTTTTTT.